These T cell receptor beta chains were read from a single sample in a study of vaccination and CD4 T cells after COVID-19. Antigen specificity for these receptors is unknown. TCRdb recomputed calls from the PCR reads with MiXCR, one row per CDR3 protein. Altogether 15,000 to 20,000 distinct CDR3 sequences are present, less than 65% being singletons, with the ten largest covering around 15%. Sequencing was performed on CD4+ T cells from blood, cultured in vitro. The source of these receptors is a human donor who had recovered from COVID-19. The CDR3 runs from the conserved cysteine through the conserved F or W. A D gene is named only where the DNA matches it firmly. The size field is filled for only some rows; it gives once, few, many or a size class.

CDR3 protein: CASSYSTDSRGYF
CDR3 DNA: TGTGCCAGCAGTTACTCGACCGACTCCAGAGGGTACTTC
clone size: .
D gene: .
J gene: TRBJ2-7
V gene: TRBV6-5

CDR3 protein: CACDLGDNTEAFF
CDR3 DNA: TGTGCCTGTGATCTTGGAGATAACACTGAAGCTTTCTTT
clone size: .
D gene: .
J gene: TRBJ1-1
V gene: TRBV30

CDR3 protein: CASSPSRGEAFF
CDR3 DNA: TGTGCCAGCTCACCAAGCAGGGGAGAAGCTTTCTTT
clone size: .
D gene: .
J gene: TRBJ1-1
V gene: TRBV18

CDR3 protein: CASSVLGRQGAYGYTF
CDR3 DNA: TGTGCCAGCAGTGTTTTGGGGAGACAGGGGGCATATGGCTACACCTTC
clone size: .
D gene: TRBD1
J gene: TRBJ1-2
V gene: TRBV2

CDR3 protein: CASTTYRERPQHF
CDR3 DNA: TGTGCCAGTACTACATACAGGGAGAGGCCCCAGCATTTT
clone size: .
D gene: .
J gene: TRBJ1-5
V gene: TRBV19

CDR3 protein: CATSDYRRGLGVYNEQFF
CDR3 DNA: TGTGCCACCAGTGATTATCGGCGGGGACTAGGGGTCTACAATGAGCAGTTCTTC
clone size: .
D gene: TRBD2
J gene: TRBJ2-1
V gene: TRBV24-1

CDR3 protein: CASSPRLAYSYEQYF
CDR3 DNA: TGTGCCAGCAGCCCCCGACTAGCCTACTCCTACGAGCAGTACTTC
clone size: .
D gene: TRBD2
J gene: TRBJ2-7
V gene: TRBV6-1

CDR3 protein: CASSFSNQPQHF
CDR3 DNA: TGTGCCAGCAGTTTCAGCAATCAGCCCCAGCATTTT
clone size: .
D gene: .
J gene: TRBJ1-5
V gene: TRBV12-3/TRBV12-4

CDR3 protein: CASTPQAIWTDTQYF
CDR3 DNA: TGTGCCAGCACACCCCAGGCGATCTGGACAGATACGCAGTATTTT
clone size: once
D gene: .
J gene: TRBJ2-3
V gene: TRBV12-3/TRBV12-4

CDR3 protein: CASNPRDRLYEQYF
CDR3 DNA: TGTGCCAGCAACCCCCGGGACAGGTTGTACGAGCAGTACTTC
clone size: few
D gene: .
J gene: TRBJ2-7
V gene: TRBV21-1

CDR3 protein: CSARRLGPYNSPLHF
CDR3 DNA: TGCAGTGCTAGACGGCTGGGACCCTATAATTCACCCCTCCACTTT
clone size: few
D gene: .
J gene: TRBJ1-6
V gene: TRBV20-1

CDR3 protein: CASSYSPWMNTEAFF
CDR3 DNA: TGTGCCAGCAGTTACTCTCCGTGGATGAACACTGAAGCTTTCTTT
clone size: .
D gene: .
J gene: TRBJ1-1
V gene: TRBV6-5

CDR3 protein: CATSDATGGGIYNEQFF
CDR3 DNA: TGTGCCACCAGTGATGCCACGGGAGGGGGTATATACAATGAGCAGTTCTTC
clone size: few
D gene: TRBD2
J gene: TRBJ2-1
V gene: TRBV24-1

CDR3 protein: CASSLSSGPPGELFF
CDR3 DNA: TGCGCCAGCAGCTTATCTAGCGGACCACCCGGGGAGCTGTTTTTT
clone size: .
D gene: TRBD2
J gene: TRBJ2-2
V gene: TRBV10-1

CDR3 protein: CASSQPAGGYPGELFF
CDR3 DNA: TGTGCCAGCAGTCAACCAGCGGGGGGGTACCCCGGGGAGCTGTTTTTT
clone size: .
D gene: TRBD2
J gene: TRBJ2-2
V gene: TRBV6-1

CDR3 protein: CASSDIYEQYF
CDR3 DNA: TGTGCCAGCAGTGACATCTACGAGCAGTACTTC
clone size: .
D gene: .
J gene: TRBJ2-7
V gene: TRBV6-1

CDR3 protein: CSAAGGSPTANGYTF
CDR3 DNA: TGCAGTGCTGCTGGAGGCAGCCCTACCGCCAATGGCTACACCTTC
clone size: .
D gene: .
J gene: TRBJ1-2
V gene: TRBV20-1

CDR3 protein: CASSLTPGTSTDTQYF
CDR3 DNA: TGTGCCAGCAGTTTAACCCCCGGGACTAGCACAGATACGCAGTATTTT
clone size: .
D gene: .
J gene: TRBJ2-3
V gene: TRBV27

CDR3 protein: CASSPGTVNYGYTF
CDR3 DNA: TGCGCCAGCAGCCCAGGGACAGTGAACTATGGCTACACCTTC
clone size: .
D gene: TRBD1
J gene: TRBJ1-2
V gene: TRBV5-1

CDR3 protein: CASSPSTGTGGGYTF
CDR3 DNA: TGTGCCAGCAGCCCCAGCACCGGGACAGGGGGTGGCTACACCTTC
clone size: few
D gene: TRBD1
J gene: TRBJ1-2
V gene: TRBV7-2

CDR3 protein: CASSLGGASSYEQYF
CDR3 DNA: TGTGCCAGCAGCTTAGGGGGGGCTAGCAGCTACGAGCAGTACTTC
clone size: .
D gene: .
J gene: TRBJ2-7
V gene: TRBV7-2

CDR3 protein: CAWSALGGGAYTEAFF
CDR3 DNA: TGTGCCTGGAGTGCCCTAGGGGGGGGCGCCTACACTGAAGCTTTCTTT
clone size: .
D gene: .
J gene: TRBJ1-1
V gene: TRBV30

CDR3 protein: CASSRDRGWQETQYF
CDR3 DNA: TGTGCCAGCAGCCGGGACAGGGGGTGGCAAGAGACCCAGTACTTC
clone size: few
D gene: TRBD1
J gene: TRBJ2-5
V gene: TRBV11-2

CDR3 protein: CASSPTAGDGRGAFF
CDR3 DNA: TGTGCCAGCAGCCCGACCGCAGGGGATGGGAGGGGAGCTTTCTTT
clone size: .
D gene: .
J gene: TRBJ1-1
V gene: TRBV5-5

CDR3 protein: CASGSTGTGYNEQFF
CDR3 DNA: TGTGCCAGCGGCTCAACCGGGACAGGGTACAATGAGCAGTTCTTC
clone size: .
D gene: TRBD1
J gene: TRBJ2-1
V gene: TRBV7-2

CDR3 protein: CASSIGVGRRELFF
CDR3 DNA: TGTGCCAGTAGTATAGGGGTAGGGAGGAGGGAGCTGTTTTTT
clone size: .
D gene: .
J gene: TRBJ2-2
V gene: TRBV19

CDR3 protein: CAITDRDYGYTF
CDR3 DNA: TGTGCCATCACGGACCGAGACTATGGCTACACCTTC
clone size: few
D gene: .
J gene: TRBJ1-2
V gene: TRBV10-3

CDR3 protein: CASSLGQGTEAFF
CDR3 DNA: TGTGCCAGCAGCCTGGGACAGGGGACTGAAGCTTTCTTT
clone size: .
D gene: TRBD1
J gene: TRBJ1-1
V gene: TRBV11-3

CDR3 protein: CASSLGQGFYGYTF
CDR3 DNA: TGTGCCAGCAGTCTGGGACAGGGGTTTTATGGCTACACCTTC
clone size: once
D gene: TRBD1
J gene: TRBJ1-2
V gene: TRBV6-1

CDR3 protein: CASSLRAGLAGDTQYF
CDR3 DNA: TGTGCCAGCAGCCTCCGGGCGGGACTAGCGGGGGATACGCAGTATTTT
clone size: .
D gene: TRBD2
J gene: TRBJ2-3
V gene: TRBV11-3

CDR3 protein: CASSYTGGGQPQHF
CDR3 DNA: TGTGCCAGCAGTTACACGGGGGGCGGTCAGCCCCAGCATTTT
clone size: .
D gene: .
J gene: TRBJ1-5
V gene: TRBV6-5

CDR3 protein: CASSSGLANTGELFF
CDR3 DNA: TGTGCCAGCAGTTCGGGACTAGCGAACACCGGGGAGCTGTTTTTT
clone size: .
D gene: TRBD2
J gene: TRBJ2-2
V gene: TRBV7-2

CDR3 protein: CASSLMGGQETQYF
CDR3 DNA: TGTGCCAGCAGCTTAATGGGAGGCCAAGAGACCCAGTACTTC
clone size: few
D gene: .
J gene: TRBJ2-5
V gene: TRBV7-3

CDR3 protein: CASSYSPGGGTEAFF
CDR3 DNA: TGTGCCAGCAGTTACAGCCCCGGGGGCGGGACTGAAGCTTTCTTT
clone size: .
D gene: .
J gene: TRBJ1-1
V gene: TRBV6-5

CDR3 protein: CASRPRGGVNTGELFF
CDR3 DNA: TGTGCCAGCAGGCCCCGCGGGGGGGTGAACACCGGGGAGCTGTTTTTT
clone size: .
D gene: TRBD2
J gene: TRBJ2-2
V gene: TRBV6-1

CDR3 protein: CASSYAALQGEQYF
CDR3 DNA: TGTGCCAGCAGTTATGCCGCCCTCCAGGGCGAGCAGTACTTC
clone size: .
D gene: .
J gene: TRBJ2-7
V gene: TRBV6-5

CDR3 protein: CASSLREGRGTQYF
CDR3 DNA: TGTGCCAGCAGCTTAAGAGAGGGCCGAGGGACCCAGTACTTC
clone size: few
D gene: .
J gene: TRBJ2-5
V gene: TRBV7-3

CDR3 protein: CATSDSLAGRTDTQYF
CDR3 DNA: TGTGCCACCAGTGACAGCCTAGCGGGACGCACAGATACGCAGTATTTT
clone size: few
D gene: TRBD2
J gene: TRBJ2-3
V gene: TRBV24-1

CDR3 protein: CASSQAGTALQETQYF
CDR3 DNA: TGTGCCAGCAGCCAAGCCGGGACAGCCCTACAAGAGACCCAGTACTTC
clone size: .
D gene: TRBD1
J gene: TRBJ2-5
V gene: TRBV4-2

CDR3 protein: CASSRGFEETQYF
CDR3 DNA: TGCGCCAGCTCCAGGGGGTTCGAAGAGACCCAGTACTTC
clone size: few
D gene: TRBD1
J gene: TRBJ2-5
V gene: TRBV5-1

CDR3 protein: CASSLISTGELFF
CDR3 DNA: TGTGCCAGCAGCTTAATCTCTACCGGGGAGCTGTTTTTT
clone size: .
D gene: .
J gene: TRBJ2-2
V gene: TRBV7-2

CDR3 protein: CSATDRRRSGYTF
CDR3 DNA: TGCAGTGCTACCGACCGCCGCAGGTCTGGCTACACCTTC
clone size: few
D gene: .
J gene: TRBJ1-2
V gene: TRBV20-1

CDR3 protein: CATSRPNTPQPQHF
CDR3 DNA: TGTGCCACCAGCAGACCAAACACACCTCAGCCCCAGCATTTT
clone size: few
D gene: .
J gene: TRBJ1-5
V gene: TRBV15

CDR3 protein: CASRKQGYEQYF
CDR3 DNA: TGTGCCAGCAGGAAACAGGGCTACGAGCAGTACTTC
clone size: .
D gene: .
J gene: TRBJ2-7
V gene: TRBV5-8

CDR3 protein: CASSEFWGMNTEAFF
CDR3 DNA: TGTGCCAGCAGTGAGTTTTGGGGTATGAACACTGAAGCTTTCTTT
clone size: once
D gene: .
J gene: TRBJ1-1
V gene: TRBV6-4

CDR3 protein: CASSYSDSTDTQYF
CDR3 DNA: TGTGCCAGCAGTTACTCCGACAGCACAGATACGCAGTATTTT
clone size: .
D gene: .
J gene: TRBJ2-3
V gene: TRBV6-2/TRBV6-3

CDR3 protein: CATSGPVQETQYF
CDR3 DNA: TGTGCCACCAGTGGGCCCGTCCAAGAGACCCAGTACTTC
clone size: few
D gene: .
J gene: TRBJ2-5
V gene: TRBV15